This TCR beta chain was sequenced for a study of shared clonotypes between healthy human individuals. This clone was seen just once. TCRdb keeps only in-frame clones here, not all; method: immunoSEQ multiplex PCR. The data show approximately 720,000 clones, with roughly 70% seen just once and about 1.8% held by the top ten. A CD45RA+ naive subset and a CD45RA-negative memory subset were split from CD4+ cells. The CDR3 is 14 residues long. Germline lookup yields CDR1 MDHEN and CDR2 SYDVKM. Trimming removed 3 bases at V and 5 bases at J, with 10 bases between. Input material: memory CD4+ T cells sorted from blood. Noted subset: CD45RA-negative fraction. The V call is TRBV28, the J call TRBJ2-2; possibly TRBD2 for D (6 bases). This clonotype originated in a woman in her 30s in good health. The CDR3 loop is CASSLGGRTGELFF. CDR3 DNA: TGTGCCAGCAGTTTGGGAGGTCGGACCGGGGAGCTGTTTTTT. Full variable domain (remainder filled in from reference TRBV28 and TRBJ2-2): DVKVTQSSRYLVKRTGEKVFLECVQDMDHENMFWYRQDPGLGLRLIYFSYDVKMKEKGDIPEGYSVSREKKERFSLILESASTNQTSMYLCASSLGGRTGELFFGEGSRLTVL.